This TCR beta chain was obtained from a study of T cell responses to AZD1222 COVID-19 vaccine. This CDR3 is built from 14 residues. The V gene's germline CDR1 is SGHVS and CDR2 FNYEAQ. Trimming stripped 5 bases from V and 3 bases from J, with 14 bases between. Only in-frame clones appear in the TCRdb table, and some are missing; sequencing was by immunoSEQ multiplex PCR. The table lists under 150,000 clones, over 90% of them singletons. The specimen comprised peripheral blood, sampled on day 0 of AZD1222 vaccination. This sequence originates from an adult in good health. The chain carries TRBV7-6 and TRBJ2-7; D may be TRBD1 (5 bases). For the CDR3, the DNA is TGTGCCAGCAGCGTAAGACAGCTTAACTACGAGCAGTACTTC. Translated, it gives CASSVRQLNYEQYF.